This entry lists 12 T cell receptor beta chains sequenced from one sample in a study of blood T cell repertoires in COVID-19. The assay was immunoSEQ multiplex PCR, and TCRdb's table has in-frame clones only and misses some. The sample holds 170,000 or so clones; 80% to 90% are singletons and the top ten take roughly 9%. The specimen sequenced was PBMCs or T cells enriched from blood (not recorded which). The receptors shown here come from a woman aged 18-30 years who had recovered from COVID-19.

In its sample, this clone was seen many times. The CDR3: CASSETSHTEAFF. DNA of the CDR3: TGCGCCAGCAGTGAGACGAGTCACACTGAAGCTTTCTTT. J is TRBJ1-1 and V is TRBV10-2; D unresolved. The CDR3 runs to 13 residues. Trimming pared 2 bases from V and 3 bases from J, leaving 7 bases between. Germline loops: CDR1 WSHSY, CDR2 SAAADI.

This rearrangement joins TRBV4-3 to TRBJ2-3; D gene ambiguous. CDR1 LGHNA and CDR2 YSLEER come from the germline V gene. Trimming cost V 0 bases and J 7 bases, with 14 bases left between them. This CDR3 region has 15 residues. CDR3 sequence reads: CASSQDQRDLNTQYF. In DNA form, the CDR3 reads TGCGCCAGCAGCCAAGATCAGCGCGACTTGAATACGCAGTATTTT.

The rearrangement joins TRBV18 to TRBJ2-7, with D perhaps matching TRBD1 (5 bases). The germline gives CDR1 KGHSH, CDR2 LQKENI. The V and J ends lost 4 bases and 3 bases respectively, with 10 bases between them. The CDR3 sequence is 13 residues long. The CDR3 protein is CASSQNRYYEQYF. The CDR3 nucleotides are TGTGCCAGCTCACAGAACAGGTACTACGAGCAGTACTTC.

The chain has TRBV19 and TRBJ2-1; 10 positions match TRBD1. The length of the CDR3 is 15 residues. Losses at the gene ends were 7 bases for V and 6 bases for J; bases not matched to a gene: 9. The germline CDR1 and CDR2 sequences are LNHDA and SQIVND (reference sequence). CDR3 DNA sequence: TGTGCCAGTACTTCCGGGACAGGGGAGACCAATGAGCAGTTCTTC. It is translated as CASTSGTGETNEQFF.

The gene calls are TRBV21-1 and TRBJ2-7; the table's TRBD2 call for D was not verified on the DNA. TRBV21-1 is a documented pseudogene. This CDR3 has 16 residues. The CDR3 here is CASSPLGLAGVYEQYF. CDR3 bases: TGTGCCAGCAGCCCACTCGGACTAGCGGGAGTCTACGAGCAGTACTTC.

The chain recombines TRBV5-6 with TRBJ2-5; TRBD1 aligns across 9 bases. The V and J ends lost 3 bases and 4 bases, in that order; junction bases with no gene match: 7. Germline CDR1 reads SGHDT; CDR2 reads YYEEEE. CDR3 length: 15 residues. The CDR3 coding sequence is TGTGCCAGCAGCTCAGTCCCGGGACAGGGAGAGACCCAGTACTTC. Translated, it gives CASSSVPGQGETQYF. Drawing the rest from reference TRBV5-6 and TRBJ2-5, the complete variable domain is DAGVTQSPTHLIKTRGQQVTLRCSPKSGHDTVSWYQQALGQGPQFIFQYYEEEERQRGNFPDRFSGHQFPNYSSELNVNALLLGDSALYLCASSSVPGQGETQYFGPGTRLLVL.

The chain carries TRBV24-1 and TRBJ2-2, with D hard to call. The germline CDR1 and CDR2 sequences are KGHDR and SFDVKD. This CDR3 spans 17 amino acids. With 5 bases removed from V and 0 bases from J, the gap between germline ends came to 15 bases. The CDR3: CATSVPPGSTNTGELFF. Here the CDR3 DNA reads TGTGCCACCAGTGTCCCTCCCGGGTCTACGAACACCGGGGAGCTGTTTTTT.

The CDR3 loop is CASSATGTSSSYEQYF. Written as DNA, the CDR3 is TGTGCCAGCTCAGCCACCGGGACTAGTAGTTCCTACGAGCAGTACTTC. The chain combines TRBV18 with TRBJ2-7; 8 bases match TRBD2. The CDR3 extends over 16 amino acids. Unmatched junction bases numbered 10, after V lost 5 bases and J lost 1 base. Germline V gene sequence: CDR1 KGHSH, CDR2 LQKENI.

In regard to this clone: A junction boundary mismatches the germline segment, possibly from a read error. The chain employs TRBV7-7 and TRBJ2-7; 10 bases fit TRBD1. The CDR3 is made up of 19 amino acids. Germline V gene lookup returns CDR1 SSHAT and CDR2 FNYEAQ (reference sequence). The CDR3 DNA is TGTGCTAGCAGCCAGATAGCGGGACAGGGGACCACGAGCTCCTACGAGCAGTACTTC. Translation: CASSQIAGQGTTSSYEQYF.

The chain carries TRBV12-5 and TRBJ2-1; 9 bases map to TRBD2. Germline loops: CDR1 LGHNT, CDR2 FRNRAP. CDR3 length: 15 amino acids. Trimming took 1 base from V and 7 from J; bases not matched to a gene: 5. CDR3 bases: TGTGCTAGTGGTTTGGAGCCTAGCGGGAAAAATGAGCAGTTCTTC. It codes for CASGLEPSGKNEQFF. Variable domain in full (rest from reference TRBV12-5 and TRBJ2-1): DARVTQTPRHKVTEMGQEVTMRCQPILGHNTVFWYRQTMMQGLELLAYFRNRAPLDDSGMPKDRFSAEMPDATLATLKIQPSEPRDSAVYFCASGLEPSGKNEQFFGPGTRLTVL.

The chain is built from TRBV6-4 and TRBJ2-1; 7 positions agree with TRBD2. Germline V CDR1 and CDR2: MRHNA, SNTAGT. V shed 4 bases, J shed 4 bases, and the junction held 10 bases outside the gene matches. The CDR3 is 16 residues long. CDR3 in DNA: TGTGCCAGCAGTGCCCCGGTAGCGGGCCTATACAATGAGCAGTTCTTC. It translates to CASSAPVAGLYNEQFF.

V usage is TRBV4-1 and J usage is TRBJ2-3; 8 nucleotides agree with TRBD2. Trimming removed 0 bases from V and 3 bases from J; junction bases left unmatched: 5. Germline V CDR1 and CDR2: MGHRA, YSYEKL. The CDR3 covers 16 residues. The CDR3 nucleotides are TGCGCCAGCAGCCAAGACCCAAGCGGGAGTACAGATACGCAGTATTTT. This sequence encodes CASSQDPSGSTDTQYF.